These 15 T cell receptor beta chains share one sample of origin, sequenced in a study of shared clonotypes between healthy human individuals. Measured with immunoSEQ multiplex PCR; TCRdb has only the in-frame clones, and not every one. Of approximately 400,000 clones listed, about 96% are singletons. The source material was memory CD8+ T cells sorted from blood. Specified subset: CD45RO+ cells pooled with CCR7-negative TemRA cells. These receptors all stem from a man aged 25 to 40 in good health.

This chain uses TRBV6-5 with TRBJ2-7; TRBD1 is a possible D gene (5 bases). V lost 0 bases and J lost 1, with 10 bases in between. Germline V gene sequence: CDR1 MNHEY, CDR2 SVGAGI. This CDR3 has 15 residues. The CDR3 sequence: CASSYSIAGSYEQYF. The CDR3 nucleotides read TGTGCCAGCAGTTACTCGATTGCAGGGTCCTACGAGCAGTACTTC.

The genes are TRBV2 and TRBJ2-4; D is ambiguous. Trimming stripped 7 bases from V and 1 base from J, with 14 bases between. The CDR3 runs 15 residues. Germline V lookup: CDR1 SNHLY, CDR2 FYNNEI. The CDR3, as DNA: TGTGCCAGCACTATAATGGCGAGGGCCAAAAACATTCAGTACTTC. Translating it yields CASTIMARAKNIQYF. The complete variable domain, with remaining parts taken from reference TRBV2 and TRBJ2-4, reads EPEVTQTPSHQVTQMGQEVILRCVPISNHLYFYWYRQILGQKVEFLVSFYNNEISEKSEIFDDQFSVERPDGSNFTLKIRSTKLEDSAMYFCASTIMARAKNIQYFGAGTRLSVL.

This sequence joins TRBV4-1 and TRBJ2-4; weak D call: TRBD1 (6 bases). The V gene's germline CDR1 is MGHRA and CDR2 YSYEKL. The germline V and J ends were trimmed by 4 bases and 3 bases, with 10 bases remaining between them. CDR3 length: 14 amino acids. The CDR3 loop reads CASSPTGLKNIQYF. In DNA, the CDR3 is TGCGCCAGCAGCCCAACAGGGCTCAAAAACATTCAGTACTTC.

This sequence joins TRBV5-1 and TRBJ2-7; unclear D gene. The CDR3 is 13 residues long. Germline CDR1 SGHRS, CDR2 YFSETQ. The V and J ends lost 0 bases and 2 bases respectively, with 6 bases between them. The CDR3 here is CASSLVLAYEQYF. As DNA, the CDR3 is TGCGCCAGCAGCTTGGTGTTAGCCTACGAGCAGTACTTC.

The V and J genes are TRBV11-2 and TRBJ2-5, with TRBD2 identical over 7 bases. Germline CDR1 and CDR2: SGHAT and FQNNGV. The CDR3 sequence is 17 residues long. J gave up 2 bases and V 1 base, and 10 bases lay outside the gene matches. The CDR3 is CASSLGDLSGGQETQYF. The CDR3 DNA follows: TGTGCCAGCAGCTTAGGAGATTTATCGGGGGGTCAAGAGACCCAGTACTTC.

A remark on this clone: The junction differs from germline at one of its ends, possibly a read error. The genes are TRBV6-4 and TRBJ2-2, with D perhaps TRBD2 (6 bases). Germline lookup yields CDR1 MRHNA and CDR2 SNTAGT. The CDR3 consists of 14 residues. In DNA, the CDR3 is TGTGCCAGCAGTGACTCTAGCGGCGCCGGGGAGCCGTTTTTT. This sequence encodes CASSDSSGAGEPFF.

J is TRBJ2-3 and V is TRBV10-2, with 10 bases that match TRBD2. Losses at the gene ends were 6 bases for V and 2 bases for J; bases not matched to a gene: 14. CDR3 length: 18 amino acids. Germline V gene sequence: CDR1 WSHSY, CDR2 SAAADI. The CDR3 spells CASSNNGRLAGYTDTQYF. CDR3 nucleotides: TGCGCCAGCAGCAACAACGGCAGACTAGCGGGCTACACAGATACGCAGTATTTT.

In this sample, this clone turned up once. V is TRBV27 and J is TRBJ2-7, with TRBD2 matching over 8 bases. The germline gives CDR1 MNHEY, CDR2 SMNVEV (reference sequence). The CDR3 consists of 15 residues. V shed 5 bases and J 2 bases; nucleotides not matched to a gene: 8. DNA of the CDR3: TGTGCCAGCAGTAGAAAAGGGACTAGTCCCTACGAGCAGTACTTC. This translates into CASSRKGTSPYEQYF.

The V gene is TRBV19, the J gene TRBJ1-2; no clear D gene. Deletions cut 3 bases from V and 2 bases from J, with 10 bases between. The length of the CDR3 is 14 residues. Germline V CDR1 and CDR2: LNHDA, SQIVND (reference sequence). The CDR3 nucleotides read TGTGCCAGTAGTATGTTATTCCAGAACTATGGCTACACCTTC. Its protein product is CASSMLFQNYGYTF.

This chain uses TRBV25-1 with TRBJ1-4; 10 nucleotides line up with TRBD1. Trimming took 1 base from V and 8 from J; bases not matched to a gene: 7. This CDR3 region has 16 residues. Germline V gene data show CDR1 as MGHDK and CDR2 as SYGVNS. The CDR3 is CASSELRTGGIEKLFF. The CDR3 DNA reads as TGTGCCAGCAGTGAATTACGGACAGGGGGTATCGAAAAACTGTTTTTT.

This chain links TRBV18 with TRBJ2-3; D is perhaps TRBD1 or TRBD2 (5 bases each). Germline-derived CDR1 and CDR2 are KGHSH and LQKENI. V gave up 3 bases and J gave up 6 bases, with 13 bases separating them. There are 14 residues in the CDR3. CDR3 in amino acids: CASSPISGTDTQYF. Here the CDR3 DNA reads TGTGCCAGCTCACCCATCTCCGGGACGGATACGCAGTATTTT.

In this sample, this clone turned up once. Here the CDR3 reads CASSPESRPGYEQYF. CDR3 nucleotides: TGTGCCAGCAGTCCGGAATCCCGTCCGGGCTACGAGCAGTACTTC. The chain is built from TRBV27 and TRBJ2-7; no reliable D call. This CDR3 is built from 15 residues. V gave up 5 bases and J gave up 3 bases, with 17 bases separating them. In germline, CDR1 is MNHEY, CDR2 SMNVEV (reference sequence).

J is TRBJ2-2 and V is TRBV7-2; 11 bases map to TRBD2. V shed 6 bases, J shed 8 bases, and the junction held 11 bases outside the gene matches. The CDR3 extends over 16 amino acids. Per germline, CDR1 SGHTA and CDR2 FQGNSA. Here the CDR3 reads CASRAIAGGPRGELFF. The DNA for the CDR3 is TGTGCCAGCAGGGCCATAGCGGGAGGGCCCCGTGGGGAGCTGTTTTTT.

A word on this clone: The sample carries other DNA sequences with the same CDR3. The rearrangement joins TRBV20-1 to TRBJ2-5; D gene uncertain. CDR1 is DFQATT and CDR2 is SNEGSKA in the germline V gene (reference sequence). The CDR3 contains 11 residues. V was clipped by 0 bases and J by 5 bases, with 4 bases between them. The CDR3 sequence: CSARDSETQYF. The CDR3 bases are TGCAGTGCTAGAGACTCGGAGACCCAGTACTTC.

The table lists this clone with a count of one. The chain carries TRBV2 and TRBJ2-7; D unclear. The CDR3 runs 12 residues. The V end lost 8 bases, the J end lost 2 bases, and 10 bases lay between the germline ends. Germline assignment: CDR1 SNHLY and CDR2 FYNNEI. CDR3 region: CASSARAYEQYF. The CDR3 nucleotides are TGTGCCAGCTCGGCCAGAGCCTACGAGCAGTACTTC.